This is a list of T cell receptor beta chains from one sample in a study of shared clonotypes between healthy human individuals. The repertoire was sequenced with immunoSEQ multiplex PCR; TCRdb's copy has only in-frame clones and lacks some. The sample carries some 1.4 million clones, around 95% recorded once. The sample comprised naive CD4+ T cells sorted from blood. These receptors were obtained from a man in his thirties or forties in good health. Both conserved end residues are part of each CDR3. A D gene is named only where the DNA matches it firmly. A clone size is listed for some rows: how often the clone was seen (once, few, many), or a class if it is expanded.

abundance	d_gene	j_gene	v_gene	CDR3nt	CDR3aa
NA	NA	TRBJ2-7	TRBV5-4	TGTGCCAGCAGCACGGGGGACTCCTACGAGCAGTACTTC	CASSTGDSYEQYF
NA	NA	TRBJ1-4	TRBV5-5	TGTGCCAGCAGCAGGATCAGTGTTGGAACTAATGAAAAACTGTTTTTT	CASSRISVGTNEKLFF
NA	NA	TRBJ2-7	TRBV25-1	TGTGCCAGCAGTGGGAGGACTCTATCCTACGAGCAGTACTTC	CASSGRTLSYEQYF
NA	TRBD1	TRBJ2-5	TRBV6-5	TGTGCCAGCAGACAGGGGACGGAGACCCAGTACTTC	CASRQGTETQYF
NA	TRBD2	TRBJ2-3	TRBV19	TGTGCCAGTATGGGGACCCGGACTAGCGGGAGTGGTACAGATACGCAGTATTTT	CASMGTRTSGSGTDTQYF
NA	NA	TRBJ1-1	TRBV6-5	TGTGCCAGCAGTTTGCAGAGTAACACTGAAGCTTTCTTT	CASSLQSNTEAFF
NA	TRBD1	TRBJ2-7	TRBV19	TGTGCCAGTAGTAGGAGGACAGGGGATTTCTACGAGCAGTACTTC	CASSRRTGDFYEQYF
once	TRBD2	TRBJ2-1	TRBV5-1	TGCGCCAGCAGCATAGGACTAGCGGGAGTGATCTACAATGAGCAGTTCTTC	CASSIGLAGVIYNEQFF
NA	TRBD1	TRBJ2-5	TRBV7-9	TGTGCCAGCAGCGTCCTGGGGGACAGGGGGCGAAGAGAGACCCAGTACTTC	CASSVLGDRGRRETQYF
NA	NA	TRBJ1-5	TRBV5-4	TGTGCCAGCAGCCTGGGCGGCGGTCAGCCCCAGCATTTT	CASSLGGGQPQHF
NA	TRBD2	TRBJ2-1	TRBV27	TGTGCCAGCAGTTACCTCAGCGGGAGGTTCAACAATGAGCAGTTCTTC	CASSYLSGRFNNEQFF
NA	TRBD2	TRBJ2-1	TRBV7-9	TGTGCCAGCAGCTCCGATCAAAGACTAGCGGGAGTTGCGAATGAGCAGTTCTTC	CASSSDQRLAGVANEQFF
NA	TRBD2	TRBJ2-1	TRBV5-1	TGCGCCAGCAGCTCGGGACTAGCGGGAGGGCCCCACAATGAGCAGTTCTTC	CASSSGLAGGPHNEQFF
NA	TRBD2	TRBJ2-1	TRBV10-3	TGTGCCATCAGTTTACTAGCGGGGTCCTACAATGAGCAGTTCTTC	CAISLLAGSYNEQFF
NA	TRBD1	TRBJ2-1	TRBV5-1	TGCGCCAGCATTTTTGGACAGGGTATTTCCAATGAGCAGTTCTTC	CASIFGQGISNEQFF
once	NA	TRBJ2-1	TRBV29-1	TGCAGCGGATACTTCGGCAATGAGCAGTTCTTC	CSGYFGNEQFF
NA	TRBD1	TRBJ1-2	TRBV5-1	TGCGCCAGCAGTGTTTCAGGGGGCGGTGGCTACACCTTC	CASSVSGGGGYTF
NA	NA	TRBJ2-2	TRBV19	TGTGCCAGTAGTATAGCAAACACCGGGGAGCTGTTTTTT	CASSIANTGELFF
NA	TRBD1	TRBJ1-3	TRBV30	TGTGCCTGGACGGCAGGGGGCTCTGGAAACACCATATATTTT	CAWTAGGSGNTIYF
NA	NA	TRBJ2-3	TRBV5-4	TGTGCCAGCATCTGGCGACTAGTTTCCGTAACAGATACGCAGTATTTT	CASIWRLVSVTDTQYF
NA	NA	TRBJ2-1	TRBV2	TGTGCCAGCAGTGCGGACAGCAACAATGAGCAGTTCTTC	CASSADSNNEQFF
NA	NA	TRBJ2-5	TRBV9	TGTGCCAGCAGCCCCCGACCTCAGGGAGAGCAAGAGACCCAGTACTTC	CASSPRPQGEQETQYF
NA	NA	TRBJ2-5	TRBV5-4	TGTGCCAGCAGCTACAGACTAGGCGGAGAGACCCAGTACTTC	CASSYRLGGETQYF
NA	TRBD1	TRBJ1-1	TRBV2	TGTGCCAGCAGGGACAGGGCTGATGACACTGAAGCTTTCTTT	CASRDRADDTEAFF
NA	NA	TRBJ1-4	TRBV9	TGTGCCAGCAGCGTCGCCGGGACAATGAAAAAACTGTTTTTT	CASSVAGTMKKLFF
NA	NA	TRBJ2-7	TRBV18	TGTGCCAGCTCCCTCAGGGCAAGCGAGCAGTACTTC	CASSLRASEQYF
NA	TRBD1	TRBJ1-4	TRBV6-5	TGTGCCAGCAGGCCCAGACAGGGGGCGAGAGAAAAACTGTTTTTT	CASRPRQGAREKLFF
NA	NA	TRBJ2-2	TRBV19	TGTGCCAGTAGTATAGTTCTCAGCACCGGGGAGCTGTTTTTT	CASSIVLSTGELFF
NA	NA	TRBJ2-7	TRBV28	TGTGCCAGCAGCCGATTACCCCCCTACGAGCAGTACTTC	CASSRLPPYEQYF
NA	NA	TRBJ1-2	TRBV6-6	TGTGCCAGCAGCCTGGACGGGAATAACTATGGCTACACCTTC	CASSLDGNNYGYTF
NA	NA	TRBJ2-7	TRBV5-8	TGTGCCAGCAGCTTGGAAGCTGATGTCGCCTACGAGCAGTACTTC	CASSLEADVAYEQYF
NA	TRBD2	TRBJ2-7	TRBV6-4	TGTGCCAGCAGTGCAACTAGCGCTACCTACGAGCAGTACTTC	CASSATSATYEQYF
NA	NA	TRBJ2-5	TRBV11-2	TGTGCCAGCAGCTTAGTTGGTGCGGGTTGGCTTAAAGGGGAGACCCAGTACTTC	CASSLVGAGWLKGETQYF
NA	TRBD1	TRBJ2-1	TRBV5-1	TGCGCCAGCAGGCAGGGGGCGCAAGGAGAGCAGTTCTTC	CASRQGAQGEQFF
NA	TRBD2	TRBJ2-7	TRBV5-6	TGTGCCAGCCGAGGACTAGCGGGAGCCTACGAGCAGTACTTC	CASRGLAGAYEQYF
NA	TRBD2	TRBJ2-1	TRBV19	TGTGCCAGTAGAACTAGCGGGAGGTACAATGAGCAGTTCTTC	CASRTSGRYNEQFF
NA	TRBD1	TRBJ2-2	TRBV5-1	TGCGCCAGCGGGGAGACAGGGCCCGGGGAGCTGTTTTTT	CASGETGPGELFF
NA	TRBD2	TRBJ2-3	TRBV11-2	TGTGCCAGCAGCTTAGGGCTAGCGGGAGGTTCAGATACGCAGTATTTT	CASSLGLAGGSDTQYF
NA	NA	TRBJ1-5	TRBV6-5	TGTGCCAGCAGTTACTCGCGGCCCAGCAATCAGCCCCAGCATTTT	CASSYSRPSNQPQHF
NA	TRBD1	TRBJ2-1	TRBV29-1	TGCAGCGTGACAGGGAATGAGCAGTTCTTC	CSVTGNEQFF
NA	TRBD2	TRBJ2-2	TRBV27	TGTGCCAGCGGCACGACTAGCGGGGTCGGGGAGCTGTTTTTT	CASGTTSGVGELFF
NA	TRBD2	TRBJ2-1	TRBV23-1	TGCGCCAGCAGACCGGATCGACTAGCGGGAGAACATGAGCAGTTCTTC	CASRPDRLAGEHEQFF
NA	NA	TRBJ2-3	TRBV5-6	TGTGCCAGCAGCTTGGCACATGGTACGCAGTATTTT	CASSLAHGTQYF
once	TRBD1	TRBJ2-7	TRBV9	TGTGCCAGCAGCACAGGGCCGGGACAGGGCTCCTACGAGCAGTACTTC	CASSTGPGQGSYEQYF
NA	TRBD2	TRBJ2-7	TRBV15	TGTGCCACACGGGAGGGCGGGTCCTCGAGAGAGCAGTACTTC	CATREGGSSREQYF
once	NA	TRBJ2-2	TRBV10-3	TGTGCCATCAAGGGCCCTTACACCGGGGAGCTGTTTTTT	CAIKGPYTGELFF
NA	TRBD2	TRBJ2-1	TRBV5-8	TGTGCCAGCAGCTTGGTGCTAGCGGGAGCTGGTGAGCAGTTCTTC	CASSLVLAGAGEQFF
NA	NA	TRBJ1-5	TRBV5-6	TGTGCCAGCAGCTTTGGTGGGGGGGTAGGCAATCAGCCCCAGCATTTT	CASSFGGGVGNQPQHF
NA	NA	TRBJ2-1	TRBV29-1	TGCAGCGTTGTTCGGGACTCCATCAATGAGCAGTTCTTC	CSVVRDSINEQFF
NA	TRBD1	TRBJ1-3	TRBV4-3	TGCGCCAGCAGCCAAGCCCCAGGGGGCTCTGGAAACACCATATATTTT	CASSQAPGGSGNTIYF
NA	NA	TRBJ2-5	TRBV6-5	TGTGCCAGCAGTTACGCAGGGAGCCTCGGAGAGACCCAGTACTTC	CASSYAGSLGETQYF
few	NA	TRBJ1-5	TRBV9	TGTGCCAGCAGCGTCGAATTGGGTCAGCCCCAGCATTTT	CASSVELGQPQHF
NA	NA	TRBJ2-2	TRBV5-5	TGTGCCAGCAGCCAAATCACCGGGGAGCTGTTTTTT	CASSQITGELFF
NA	TRBD2	TRBJ2-3	TRBV18	TGTGCCAGCTCACCTGAAAGCGGGAGTGGGAATACGCAGTATTTT	CASSPESGSGNTQYF
NA	TRBD1	TRBJ1-2	TRBV11-3	TGTGCCAGCAGCCGTCCCGACAGGGGGATGGAACGCTATGGCTACACCTTC	CASSRPDRGMERYGYTF
NA	NA	TRBJ1-2	TRBV5-4	TGTGCCAGCAGCCCTACAGGGTTAGTTAACTATGGCTACACCTTC	CASSPTGLVNYGYTF
NA	NA	TRBJ1-4	TRBV10-3	TGTGCCATCAGGCAGGTGGATGAAAAACTGTTTTTT	CAIRQVDEKLFF
NA	NA	TRBJ2-3	TRBV6-1	TGTGCCAGCAACAGACTCCAGAGCGACACAGATACGCAGTATTTT	CASNRLQSDTDTQYF
NA	NA	TRBJ2-2	TRBV11-3	TGTGCCAGCAGCTTAGGAGGGATCGGGGAGCTGTTTTTT	CASSLGGIGELFF